A single sample gave rise to the 10 T cell receptor beta chains below, sequenced in a study of response to subunit inactivated influenza vaccine. TCRdb itself ran the RT-PCR reads through MiXCR, one entry per CDR3 protein. The sample has 400,000 to 550,000 distinct CDR3 sequences, roughly 25% seen once. This sample comprised CD4+ T cells sorted from PBMCs, obtained more than 4 days after vaccination. The receptors come from a man in his fifties who received an inactivated influenza vaccine.

J is TRBJ1-2 and V is TRBV11-1, with 10 bases fitting TRBD1. The CDR3 covers 18 residues. The ends lost 5 bases at V and 3 bases at J; junction bases unmatched: 15. Per the germline V gene, CDR1 is SGHAT and CDR2 is FQDESV (reference sequence). The CDR3 nucleotides read TGTGCCAGCAGCCTAAAAGGCGTACCGGGACAGGGGCACTATGGCTACACCTTC. Translated, it gives CASSLKGVPGQGHYGYTF.

In its sample, this clonotype was seen a few times. This chain connects TRBV12-3 or TRBV12-4 to TRBJ2-7; a possible D gene is TRBD1 (6 bases). This CDR3 comprises 15 residues. V shed 5 bases and J shed 0 bases, with 14 bases lying between them. CDR3 DNA: TGTGCCAGCAGTCCTAGGGGGATTCCCTCCTACGAGCAGTACTTC. Translating it yields CASSPRGIPSYEQYF.

V gene TRBV2 combines with J gene TRBJ2-1, with 10 bases lining up with TRBD2. CDR3 size: 15 residues. The V gene's germline CDR1 is SNHLY and CDR2 FYNNEI. The junction had 11 bases not matched to a gene; V was cut back by 7 bases and J by 8 bases. CDR3 nucleotides: TGTGCCAGCAAATTAGCGGGAGGCACTCAGGATGAGCAGTTCTTC. This sequence encodes CASKLAGGTQDEQFF.

The chain joins TRBV20-1 to TRBJ1-6; 8 bases match TRBD1. The CDR3 contains 17 residues. In germline, CDR1 is DFQATT, CDR2 SNEGSKA (reference sequence). V lost 0 bases, J lost 4 bases, and 8 bases stayed unmatched. In nucleotides, the CDR3 is TGCAGTGCTAGAGACTTCAGGGGGCCCTTGTATAATTCACCCCTCCACTTT. Residues: CSARDFRGPLYNSPLHF.

J is TRBJ1-6 and V is TRBV13, with D possibly matching TRBD1 (6 bases). The CDR3 has 12 residues. CDR1 and CDR2 from the germline V gene are PRHDT and FYEKMQ (reference sequence). V was clipped by 5 bases and J by 9 bases, with 8 bases between them. The CDR3 bases are TGTGCCAGCAGCCTGGACAGTTCACCCCTCCACTTT. Translating gives CASSLDSSPLHF.

This clonotype was found a few times. The V call is TRBV7-9, the J call TRBJ1-4; the D is unclear. Between the trimmed V and J ends, which lost 3 bases and 6 bases, there was a span of 8 bases. The germline gives CDR1 SEHNR, CDR2 FQNEAQ (reference sequence). The CDR3 has 13 amino acids. CDR3 nucleotide sequence: TGTGCCAGCAGCTTTGGGTTTGATGAAAAACTGTTTTTT. Amino acids: CASSFGFDEKLFF. Supplemented by reference TRBV7-9 and TRBJ1-4, the full variable domain reads DTGVSQNPRHKITKRGQNVTFRCDPISEHNRLYWYRQTLGQGPEFLTYFQNEAQLEKSRLLSDRFSAERPKGSFSTLEIQRTEQGDSAMYLCASSFGFDEKLFFGSGTQLSVL.

This clonotype was counted ten times or more. This chain links TRBV12-3 or TRBV12-4 with TRBJ2-3; the D is unclear. Trimming took off 6 bases at V and 2 bases at J, with 9 bases between the two ends. There are 13 residues in the CDR3. CDR3 in amino acids: CASRNRPTDTQYF. The CDR3, as DNA: TGTGCCAGCAGAAACCGCCCCACAGATACGCAGTATTTT.

The table lists this clonotype with a few counts. The chain uses TRBV7-8 and TRBJ2-1, with D possibly TRBD2 on 5 matching bases. Trimming left V 5 bases short and J 8 bases short, with 13 bases between. This CDR3 has 13 amino acids. From germline, CDR1 is SGHVS and CDR2 FQNEAQ. The CDR3 here is CASSPRGLHEQFF. The DNA of the CDR3 is TGTGCCAGCAGCCCCAGAGGGCTCCATGAGCAGTTCTTC.

This rearrangement joins TRBV20-1 to TRBJ2-2, with D possibly called TRBD1 or TRBD2 (5 bases each). Trimming left V 3 bases short and J 5 bases short, with 16 bases between. The CDR3 has 15 residues. Germline assignment: CDR1 DFQATT and CDR2 SNEGSKA (reference sequence). The CDR3 DNA sequence: TGCAGTGCTAGTGGTCCAGCGAGGGGAACCGGGGAGCTGTTTTTT. Amino acid sequence: CSASGPARGTGELFF.

The V call is TRBV5-5, the J call TRBJ2-1; TRBD2 matches at 11 bases. In germline, CDR1 is SGHKS, CDR2 YYEKEE (reference sequence). V lost 0 bases and J lost 7; bases outside the gene matches: 12. This CDR3 contains 18 residues. This CDR3 is CASSLDFSGGASRNEQFF. The CDR3 bases are TGTGCCAGCAGCTTGGATTTTAGCGGGGGGGCTTCGCGGAATGAGCAGTTCTTC.